This T cell receptor (beta chain) came from a study of blood T cell repertoires in COVID-19. Study at large: Whether acute or convalescent, the COVID-19 samples came from the United States, Italy and Spain.

Assay: immunoSEQ multiplex PCR; the TCRdb copy retains only in-frame clones and omits some. The data hold about 320,000 clones, with roughly 90% observed a single time. Participant age was roughly 18 to 89 years, and participants resided in approximately 24 US areas. Cohorts were based on clinical histories the participants reported. A COVID-19 case was met by exposed participants within 2 weeks before study entry. The CDR3 sequence is 14 residues long. CDR1 SQVTM and CDR2 ANQGSEA come from the germline V gene. V was cut by 3 bases and J by 1 base, with 10 bases left in between. The source material was PBMCs or T cells enriched from blood (not recorded which). The chain is built from TRBV29-1 and TRBJ2-1; no definite D call. The TCR comes from a woman in her 30s who had been exposed to COVID-19. The CDR3 bases are TGCAGCGTTGAGCCTGCACAGTCCTACAATGAGCAGTTCTTC. Protein sequence: CSVEPAQSYNEQFF.